The 15 T cell receptor beta chains given below trace back to one sample, sequenced in a study of TIL therapy for anti-PD-1-resistant metastatic lung cancer. The libraries were made with immunoSEQ v3. Clones were read by immunoSEQ multiplex PCR, and TCRdb kept only the in-frame ones, dropping some. The repertoire holds 15,000 to 20,000 clones, with roughly four fifths as singletons. Time point noted: pre-treatment sample, taken before nivolumab and TIL therapy. The specimen was blood, collected at baseline. The receptors derive from a person aged 25 to 80 with non-small cell lung cancer.

The chain carries TRBV5-6 and TRBJ2-2; 12 positions match TRBD2. Losses at the gene ends were 5 bases for V and 4 bases for J; bases not matched to a gene: 9. CDR1 and CDR2 (germline): SGHDT, YYEEEE. The CDR3 spans 17 residues. The CDR3 DNA is TGTGCCAGCAGTCCTGAGACTAGCGGGAGAGGCACCGGGGAGCTGTTTTTT. Translated: CASSPETSGRGTGELFF.

V is TRBV11-1 and J is TRBJ1-2; TRBD1 agrees at 8 bases. CDR1 is SGHAT, CDR2 FQDESV, per germline (reference sequence). V shed 1 base and J 13 bases; nucleotides not matched to a gene: 5. The CDR3 is made up of 12 amino acids. The CDR3 DNA is TGTGCCAGCAGCTTAGACCAGGGGGCTTGCACCTTC. Translated: CASSLDQGACTF.

The V call is TRBV30, the J call TRBJ1-2, with D tentatively TRBD1 (5 bases). The CDR3 is 12 amino acids. V was trimmed by 0 bases and J by 4 bases, leaving 6 bases between them. CDR1 is GTSNPN, CDR2 SVGIG, per germline (reference sequence). CDR3 nucleotides: TGTGCCTGGAGTGTGGGGGGCTATGGCTACACCTTC. Translation gives CAWSVGGYGYTF.

J is TRBJ1-5 and V is TRBV19; D possibly corresponds to TRBD1 (6 bases). The CDR3 spans 15 residues. Germline V gene lookup returns CDR1 LNHDA and CDR2 SQIVND (reference sequence). Trimming stripped 3 bases from V and 1 base from J, with 10 bases between. DNA for the CDR3: TGTGCCAGTAGTATGCCCGGGGGCAGCAATCAGCCCCAGCATTTT. Translating gives CASSMPGGSNQPQHF. The complete variable domain, with remaining parts taken from reference TRBV19 and TRBJ1-5, reads DGGITQSPKYLFRKEGQNVTLSCEQNLNHDAMYWYRQDPGQGLRLIYYSQIVNDFQKGDIAEGYSVSREKKESFPLTVTSAQKNPTAFYLCASSMPGGSNQPQHFGDGTRLSIL.

The rearrangement uses TRBV30 and TRBJ1-3; D call uncertain. Germline values: CDR1 GTSNPN, CDR2 SVGIG (reference sequence). CDR3 length equals 12 residues. V lost 8 bases to trimming and J lost 2 bases, with 10 bases between them. The CDR3 protein is CAGLVTGNTIYF. Written as DNA, the CDR3 is TGTGCCGGACTGGTGACTGGAAACACCATATATTTT. Full variable domain (rest looked up from reference TRBV30 and TRBJ1-3): SQTIHQWPATLVQPVGSPLSLECTVEGTSNPNLYWYRQAAGRGLQLLFYSVGIGQISSEVPQNLSASRPQDRQFILSSKKLLLSDSGFYLCAGLVTGNTIYFGEGSWLTVV.

The rearrangement links TRBV30 to TRBJ1-1; 7 nucleotides line up with TRBD1. Germline assignment: CDR1 GTSNPN and CDR2 SVGIG (reference sequence). This CDR3 has 12 amino acids. Losses at the gene ends were 3 bases for V and 3 bases for J; bases not matched to a gene: 1. The CDR3 nucleotides read TGTGCCTGGAGACAGGGGTACACTGAAGCTTTCTTT. Its translation: CAWRQGYTEAFF.

The V gene is TRBV4-3, the J gene TRBJ1-1; 7 nucleotides align to TRBD1. The CDR3 consists of 12 residues. Germline-derived CDR1 and CDR2 are LGHNA and YSLEER. J gave up 5 bases and V 6 bases, and 3 bases lay outside the gene matches. The CDR3 spells CASRSRGTEAFF. In nucleotides, the CDR3 is TGCGCCAGCAGATCCAGGGGGACTGAAGCTTTCTTT.

V is TRBV27 and J is TRBJ2-2; D is tentatively TRBD1 or TRBD2 (5 bases each). V lost 4 bases, J lost 10 bases, and 16 bases lay in between. The CDR3 totals 14 residues. CDR1 is MNHEY and CDR2 is SMNVEV in the germline V gene (reference sequence). CDR3 in amino acids: CASSYLAGAEELFF. The CDR3 nucleotides are TGTGCCAGCAGTTACCTAGCCGGGGCAGAGGAGCTGTTTTTT.

The chain is built from TRBV29-1 and TRBJ1-1; D gene unclear. Germline V lookup: CDR1 SQVTM, CDR2 ANQGSEA. Trimming stripped 4 bases from V and 0 bases from J, with 9 bases between. The CDR3 extends over 13 amino acids. The CDR3 nucleotides are TGCAGCGTTGCGACACGAATGAACACTGAAGCTTTCTTT. It yields the protein CSVATRMNTEAFF.

The chain recombines TRBV19 with TRBJ2-7; D remains unclear. Deletions cut 5 bases from V and 3 bases from J, with 11 bases between. The germline V gene encodes CDR1 LNHDA and CDR2 SQIVND (reference sequence). This CDR3 is built from 13 residues. The CDR3, as DNA: TGTGCCAGTAGTCCCGCCGGGTACTACGAGCAGTACTTC. This encodes CASSPAGYYEQYF. The whole variable domain, remainder taken from reference TRBV19 and TRBJ2-7, is DGGITQSPKYLFRKEGQNVTLSCEQNLNHDAMYWYRQDPGQGLRLIYYSQIVNDFQKGDIAEGYSVSREKKESFPLTVTSAQKNPTAFYLCASSPAGYYEQYFGPGTRLTVT.

The CDR3 nucleotides read TGTGCCAGCAGTGGGTCGGATGGGAGGTACCAAGAGACCCAGTACTTC. Translated, it gives CASSGSDGRYQETQYF. This sequence joins TRBV28 and TRBJ2-5, with D possibly TRBD2 on 6 matching bases. The germline V and J ends were trimmed by 5 bases and 0 bases, with 16 bases remaining between them. Germline V gene lookup returns CDR1 MDHEN and CDR2 SYDVKM. CDR3 length: 16 amino acids.

J is TRBJ1-5 and V is TRBV28; D possibly corresponds to TRBD1 (5 bases). The CDR3 runs 18 residues. Trimming cost V 6 bases and J 0 bases, with 21 bases left between them. Germline V gene data show CDR1 as MDHEN and CDR2 as SYDVKM. The CDR3 loop reads CASRPKKGSGYSNQPQHF. CDR3 nucleotide sequence: TGTGCCAGCAGGCCAAAAAAGGGGTCAGGGTATAGCAATCAGCCCCAGCATTTT.

The genes are TRBV19 and TRBJ2-7; possibly TRBD1 for D (6 bases). This CDR3 spans 12 amino acids. V lost 5 bases and J lost 6, with 11 bases in between. Germline loops: CDR1 LNHDA, CDR2 SQIVND (reference sequence). The CDR3: CASSPGAGEQYF. The CDR3 coding sequence is TGTGCCAGTAGTCCAGGGGCGGGCGAGCAGTACTTC.

The chain has TRBV7-2 and TRBJ1-4, with 10 positions matching TRBD1. The V and J ends lost 3 bases and 10 bases, in that order; junction bases with no gene match: 11. The CDR3 is made up of 16 amino acids. Germline values: CDR1 SGHTA, CDR2 FQGNSA. In DNA, the CDR3 is TGTGCCAGCAGCTTCTCTCCGGGACAGGGGAGGGGAAAACTGTTTTTT. Protein: CASSFSPGQGRGKLFF.

The chain joins TRBV6-1 to TRBJ2-3, with D possibly being TRBD1 or TRBD2 (5 bases each). The germline V and J ends were trimmed by 0 bases and 0 bases, with 7 bases remaining between them. Germline V gene data show CDR1 as MNHNS and CDR2 as SASEGT. The CDR3 is made up of 15 amino acids. For the CDR3, the DNA is TGTGCCAGCAGTGAAGCGGGGGATAGCACAGATACGCAGTATTTT. Translation: CASSEAGDSTDTQYF.